Listed here is a single TCR beta chain. These data are taken from a study of control samples from healthy donors and cancer patients. Germline assignment: CDR1 SGDLS and CDR2 YYNGEE. The CDR3 is 14 amino acids. The V gene end was trimmed by 6 bases and the J gene end by 7 bases; junction bases not matched to a gene: 6. Clones were sequenced by immunoSEQ multiplex PCR, and TCRdb holds only the in-frame ones, with some missing. The table includes about 51,000 clones, about 92% detected once. The clonotype comes from a man aged 35 to 55 with colorectal cancer. Sequencing was done on a sample of PBMCs. The chain recombines TRBV9 with TRBJ1-4; 10 bases are a match to TRBD1. CDR3 in DNA: TGTGCCAGCACCCCGGGACAGGGGCTTGAAAAACTGTTTTTT. Translating it yields CASTPGQGLEKLFF.